The 11 T cell receptor beta chains in this list originate from one sample, sequenced in a study of regulatory T cells in long-lasting Graves disease. Building the TCR beta libraries relied on iRepertoire HTBI primers, and CDR3 regions underwent Arm-PCR. TCRdb reprocessed the multiplex PCR reads via MiXCR and lists one record per CDR3 protein. The profile covers hundreds of thousands of distinct CDR3 sequences, with approximately 15% appearing a single time and more than 15% taken by the ten largest. The time point is: newly diagnosed GD, antithyroid drugs for less than 3 months. Extracted PBMC RNA gave rise to the TCR library. The sample also formed part of further work on T cells in Graves' hyperthyroidism and ophthalmopathy.

Source: peripheral blood mononuclear cells (PBMCs), taken at new diagnosis, from a patient treated with antithyroid drugs. The receptors were sampled from a woman aged 25 to 45 with Graves disease.

This clonotype was seen more than once but under ten times. CDR3 sequence (DNA): TGCAGTGCTAGGTCCAGGGTTGCCGGCAATGAGCAGTTCTTC. This codes for CSARSRVAGNEQFF. The V call is TRBV20-1, the J call TRBJ2-1; the D gene is possibly TRBD1 (5 bases). This CDR3 has 14 residues. Germline V gene lookup returns CDR1 DFQATT and CDR2 SNEGSKA (reference sequence). Trimming shortened V by 3 bases and J by 6 bases, and 15 bases separated the two germline ends.

This clonotype was counted between two and nine times. The chain has TRBV27 and TRBJ2-1; weak D call: TRBD2 (6 bases). Germline CDR1 reads MNHEY; CDR2 reads SMNVEV (reference sequence). This CDR3 comprises 18 residues. Trimming shortened V by 2 bases and J by 9 bases, and 26 bases separated the two germline ends. CDR3 in amino acids: CASSLEVLAMGSSAEQFF. The CDR3 DNA is TGTGCCAGCAGTTTAGAGGTACTAGCTATGGGATCCTCAGCTGAGCAGTTCTTC.

The V gene is TRBV18, the J gene TRBJ1-4; D unclear. The germline V gene encodes CDR1 KGHSH and CDR2 LQKENI. Trimming took off 4 bases at V and 0 bases at J, with 9 bases between the two ends. The CDR3 is 15 amino acids. The CDR3 sequence is CASSRLGTTNEKLFF. The CDR3 nucleotides are TGTGCCAGCTCACGTCTGGGGACAACTAATGAAAAACTGTTTTTT.

This clonotype came up once. The chain has TRBV7-9 and TRBJ1-2; 8 bases fit TRBD1. Trimming cost V 5 bases and J 5 bases; bases outside gene matches: 10. This CDR3 is 15 amino acids long. Germline V CDR1 and CDR2: SEHNR, FQNEAQ (reference sequence). CDR3 nucleotide sequence: TGTGCCAGCAGCGTCTCAGACAGGGGAAAATATGGCTACACCTTC. Translating it yields CASSVSDRGKYGYTF.

This clonotype was observed at least ten times. The chain is built from TRBV30 and TRBJ1-1; D may be TRBD1 (5 bases). This CDR3 is 16 amino acids long. V lost 0 bases and J lost 1, with 15 bases in between. CDR1 is GTSNPN, CDR2 SVGIG, per germline (reference sequence). The DNA of the CDR3 is TGTGCCTGGAGTGTACGTTGGGGACCGGCGAACACTGAAGCTTTCTTT. It yields the protein CAWSVRWGPANTEAFF.

This clonotype was observed a few times. This chain connects TRBV30 to TRBJ2-1; TRBD2 agrees at 8 bases. The J segment lost 7 bases and the V segment lost 0 bases, leaving 5 bases of the junction unmatched. The CDR3 runs to 14 residues. Germline-derived CDR1 and CDR2 are GTSNPN and SVGIG (reference sequence). CDR3 in amino acids: CAWSVVAGKNEQFF. As DNA, the CDR3 is TGTGCCTGGAGTGTAGTAGCGGGGAAAAATGAGCAGTTCTTC.

This clonotype was seen a handful of times. This rearrangement joins TRBV30 to TRBJ2-4; D is undetermined. The CDR3 length is 15 residues. V was shortened by 2 bases and J by 0 bases, with 11 bases between the two germline ends. Germline values: CDR1 GTSNPN, CDR2 SVGIG (reference sequence). The CDR3 loop reads CAWSRPELAKNIQYF. CDR3 coding DNA: TGTGCCTGGAGTCGACCAGAGTTAGCCAAAAACATTCAGTACTTC.

The table lists this clonotype with many counts. V usage is TRBV6-1 and J usage is TRBJ1-5, with 11 bases aligning to TRBD1. CDR1 is MNHNS and CDR2 is SASEGT in the germline V gene. This CDR3 is 15 amino acids long. Germline trimming cut 6 bases from V and 4 bases from J; bases unmatched to any gene: 5. The chain's CDR3 is CASRTGQGGNQPQHF. As DNA, the CDR3 is TGTGCCAGCAGGACGGGACAGGGGGGTAATCAGCCCCAGCATTTT.

This clonotype was seen a few times. The DNA is left out, because the CDR3 cannot be placed on it with certainty; the CDR3 is given as TCRdb lists it. V is TRBV28 and J is TRBJ2-5; TRBD2, the D gene given by the table, was not confirmed from the DNA. The CDR3 has 16 residues if both end residues are counted. Germline CDR1 MDHEN, CDR2 SYDVKM. CDR3 sequence reads: CASSSSGGPEQETQYF.

The V call is TRBV3-1, the J call TRBJ2-1; 7 bases map to TRBD2. This CDR3 has 15 amino acids. Per the germline V gene, CDR1 is LGHDT and CDR2 is YNNKEL (reference sequence). The V segment lost 6 bases and the J segment 6 bases; nucleotides outside the gene matches: 11. The CDR3 is CASRRGSGISNEQFF. The CDR3 region has the DNA TGTGCCAGCAGACGGGGCAGCGGGATTTCCAATGAGCAGTTCTTC.

This clonotype was recorded only once. This chain uses TRBV2 with TRBJ2-7, with a tentative D call TRBD2 (6 bases). The CDR3 is made up of 17 amino acids. Germline loops: CDR1 SNHLY, CDR2 FYNNEI. Trimming shortened V by 6 bases and J by 4 bases, and 25 bases separated the two germline ends. The CDR3 nucleotides are TGTGCCAGCAGCTTGGGGATACCGGGACTCTTGATATACGAGCAGTACTTC. Protein sequence: CASSLGIPGLLIYEQYF. The variable domain in full, completed from reference TRBV2 and TRBJ2-7, reads EPEVTQTPSHQVTQMGQEVILRCVPISNHLYFYWYRQILGQKVEFLVSFYNNEISEKSEIFDDQFSVERPDGSNFTLKIRSTKLEDSAMYFCASSLGIPGLLIYEQYFGPGTRLTVT.